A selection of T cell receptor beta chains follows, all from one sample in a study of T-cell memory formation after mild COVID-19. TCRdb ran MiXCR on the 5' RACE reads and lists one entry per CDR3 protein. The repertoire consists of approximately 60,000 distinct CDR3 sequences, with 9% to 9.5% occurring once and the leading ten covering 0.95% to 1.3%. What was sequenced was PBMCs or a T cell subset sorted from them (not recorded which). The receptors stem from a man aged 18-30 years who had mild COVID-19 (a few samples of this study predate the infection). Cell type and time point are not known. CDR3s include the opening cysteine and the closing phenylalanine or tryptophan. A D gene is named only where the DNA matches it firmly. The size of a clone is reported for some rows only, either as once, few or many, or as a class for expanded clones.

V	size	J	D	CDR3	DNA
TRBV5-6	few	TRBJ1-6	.	CASSLTRSPLHF	TGTGCCAGCAGCTTGACTCGGTCACCCCTCCACTTT
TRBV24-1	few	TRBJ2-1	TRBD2	CATSDPWGGDNEQFF	TGTGCCACCAGTGATCCGTGGGGAGGGGACAATGAGCAGTTCTTC
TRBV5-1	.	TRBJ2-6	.	CASRVSGAGANVLTF	TGCGCCAGCAGGGTTTCGGGCGCTGGGGCCAACGTCCTGACTTTC
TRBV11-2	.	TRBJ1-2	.	CASTSIVGQGGYTF	TGTGCCAGCACCTCGATCGTCGGGCAGGGAGGCTACACCTTC
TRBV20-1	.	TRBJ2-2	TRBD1	CSARRTGDRRELFF	TGCAGTGCTAGACGGACAGGGGATAGGCGGGAGCTGTTTTTT
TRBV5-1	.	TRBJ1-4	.	CASTLGTTNEKLFF	TGCGCCAGCACTCTCGGAACAACTAATGAAAAACTGTTTTTT
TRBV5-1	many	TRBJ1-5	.	CASSFSSNQPQHF	TGCGCCAGCAGCTTTAGCAGCAATCAGCCCCAGCATTTT
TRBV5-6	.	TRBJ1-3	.	CASSFVSGLLSGNTIYF	TGTGCCAGCAGCTTTGTTTCGGGTTTGCTCTCTGGAAACACCATATATTTT
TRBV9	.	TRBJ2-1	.	CASSVGGTPRIRNEQFF	TGTGCCAGCAGCGTAGGGGGCACGCCTAGGATTAGGAATGAGCAGTTCTTC
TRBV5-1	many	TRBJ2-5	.	CASSRDNRAEETQYF	TGCGCCAGCAGCCGGGACAACCGGGCTGAGGAGACCCAGTACTTC
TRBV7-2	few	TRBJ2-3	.	CASGPMGGASDTQYF	TGTGCCAGCGGACCCATGGGAGGCGCTTCAGATACGCAGTATTTT
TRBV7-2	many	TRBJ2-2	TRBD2	CASSSGGAAGELFF	TGTGCCAGCAGCTCCGGGGGGGCCGCCGGGGAGCTGTTTTTT
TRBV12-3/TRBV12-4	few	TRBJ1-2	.	CASSFPGSFGGYTF	TGTGCCAGCAGTTTTCCAGGGTCCTTCGGCGGCTACACCTTC
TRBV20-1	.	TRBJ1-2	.	CSARDTFPGYGYTF	TGCAGTGCTAGAGATACATTCCCCGGCTATGGCTACACCTTC
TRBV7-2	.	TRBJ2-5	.	CASSRDHTAETQYF	TGTGCCAGCAGCCGCGACCACACTGCGGAGACCCAGTACTTC
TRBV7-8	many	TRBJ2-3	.	CASRNRFADTQYF	TGTGCCAGCAGGAACAGGTTCGCTGATACGCAGTATTTT
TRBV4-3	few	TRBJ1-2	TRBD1	CASSRKTGGTSYGYTF	TGCGCCAGCAGCCGTAAGACAGGGGGAACCTCCTATGGCTACACCTTC
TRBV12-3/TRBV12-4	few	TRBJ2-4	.	CASSLASGTAKNIQYF	TGTGCCAGCAGTTTAGCGTCCGGGACGGCCAAAAACATTCAGTACTTC
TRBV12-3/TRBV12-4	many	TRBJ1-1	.	CASSLWSGLGPEAFF	TGTGCCAGCAGTTTGTGGTCGGGGTTGGGGCCCGAAGCTTTCTTT
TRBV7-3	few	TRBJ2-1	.	CASSRGQGSNEQFF	TGTGCCAGCAGCCGAGGGCAGGGGTCCAATGAGCAGTTCTTC
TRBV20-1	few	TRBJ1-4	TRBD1	CSAPDRGNEKLFF	TGCAGTGCTCCGGACAGGGGTAATGAAAAACTGTTTTTT
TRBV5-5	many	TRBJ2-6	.	CASRQVMVSGANVLTF	TGTGCCAGCAGGCAGGTTATGGTCTCTGGGGCCAACGTCCTGACTTTC
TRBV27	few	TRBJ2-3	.	CASTPAGSYTDTQYF	TGTGCCAGCACTCCCGCAGGCTCATACACAGATACGCAGTATTTT
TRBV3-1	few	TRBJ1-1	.	CASSQVEGTEAFF	TGTGCCAGCAGCCAAGTTGAGGGCACTGAAGCTTTCTTT
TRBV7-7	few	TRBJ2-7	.	CASSLESGQEQYF	TGTGCCAGCAGCTTAGAGTCAGGGCAGGAGCAGTACTTC
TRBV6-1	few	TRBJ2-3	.	CASSSQSTGDTQYF	TGTGCCAGCAGTTCACAGTCGACCGGGGATACGCAGTATTTT
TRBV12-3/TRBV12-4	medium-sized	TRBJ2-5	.	CASSLMGARDGKETQYF	TGTGCCAGCAGCCTAATGGGGGCCCGGGACGGCAAAGAGACCCAGTACTTC
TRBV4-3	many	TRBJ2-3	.	CASSQAGDTQYF	TGCGCCAGCAGCCAAGCCGGAGATACGCAGTATTTT
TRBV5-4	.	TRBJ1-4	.	CASSLRSGVDEKLFF	TGTGCCAGCAGCTTGCGTTCCGGGGTAGATGAAAAACTGTTTTTT
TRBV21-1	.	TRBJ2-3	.	CASSKVGEISTDTQYF	TGTGCCAGCAGCAAAGTGGGGGAGATTAGCACAGATACGCAGTATTTT
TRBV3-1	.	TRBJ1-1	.	CASSQESREAFF	TGTGCCAGCAGCCAAGAATCCAGGGAAGCTTTCTTT
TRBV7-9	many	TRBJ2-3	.	CASSEGVLTDTQYF	TGTGCCAGCAGCGAGGGGGTTCTCACAGATACGCAGTATTTT
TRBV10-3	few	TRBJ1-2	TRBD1	CAISELRDREDSGYTF	TGTGCCATCAGTGAGCTAAGGGACAGGGAGGATAGTGGCTACACCTTC
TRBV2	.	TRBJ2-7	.	CASSESWGAFQYF	TGTGCCAGCAGTGAAAGCTGGGGGGCGTTTCAGTACTTC
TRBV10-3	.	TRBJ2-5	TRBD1	CAITKDRVGETQYF	TGTGCCATCACCAAGGACAGGGTGGGGGAGACCCAGTACTTC
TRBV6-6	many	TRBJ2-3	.	CASRTQSDTQYF	TGTGCCAGCAGAACCCAATCAGATACGCAGTATTTT
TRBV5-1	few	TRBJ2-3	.	CASGRTHSTDTQYF	TGCGCCAGCGGACGGACACACAGCACAGATACGCAGTATTTT
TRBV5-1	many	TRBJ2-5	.	CASSLSHQETQYF	TGCGCCAGCAGCTTGAGCCACCAAGAGACCCAGTACTTC
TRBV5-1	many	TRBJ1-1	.	CASSLTLGSTEAFF	TGCGCCAGCAGCTTGACATTGGGTAGCACTGAAGCTTTCTTT
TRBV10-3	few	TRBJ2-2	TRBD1	CAIRRGGQGTGELFF	TGTGCCATCAGGAGGGGAGGACAGGGAACCGGGGAGCTGTTTTTT
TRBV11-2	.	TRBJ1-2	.	CASSLGHYGYTF	TGTGCCAGCAGCTTAGGCCATTATGGCTACACCTTC
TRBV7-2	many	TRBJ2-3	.	CASSRTHRDTQYF	TGTGCCAGCAGCCGCACCCACCGGGATACGCAGTATTTT
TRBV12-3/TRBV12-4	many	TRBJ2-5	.	CASSFQVGETQYF	TGTGCCAGCAGTTTCCAGGTGGGAGAGACCCAGTACTTC
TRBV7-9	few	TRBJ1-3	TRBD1	CASSQSPRGPTSGNTIYF	TGTGCCAGCAGTCAGAGCCCCAGGGGGCCCACCTCTGGAAACACCATATATTTT
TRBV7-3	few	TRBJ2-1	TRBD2	CASSLRGGGKTNEQFF	TGTGCCAGCAGCTTAAGGGGCGGGGGGAAGACGAATGAGCAGTTCTTC
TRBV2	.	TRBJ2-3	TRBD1	CASSERRTGGGGTQYF	TGTGCCAGCAGTGAAAGAAGGACAGGCGGCGGAGGTACGCAGTATTTT
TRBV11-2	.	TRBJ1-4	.	CASSPEDEKLFF	TGTGCCAGCAGCCCGGAGGATGAAAAACTGTTTTTT
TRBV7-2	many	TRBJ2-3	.	CASSLNPPGGGAPQYF	TGTGCCAGCAGCTTAAACCCCCCTGGAGGGGGGGCTCCGCAGTATTTT
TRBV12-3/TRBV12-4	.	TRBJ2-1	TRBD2	CASTRLAGDREQFF	TGTGCCAGCACCCGACTAGCGGGGGACAGGGAGCAGTTCTTC
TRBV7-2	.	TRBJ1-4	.	CASSLGREGTNEKLFF	TGTGCCAGCAGCTTAGGGCGGGAGGGAACTAATGAAAAACTGTTTTTT
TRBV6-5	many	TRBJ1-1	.	CASSYSRQNTEAFF	TGTGCCAGCAGTTACTCCAGACAGAACACTGAAGCTTTCTTT
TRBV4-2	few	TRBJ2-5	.	CASSQDGAETQYF	TGTGCCAGCAGCCAAGATGGGGCTGAGACCCAGTACTTC
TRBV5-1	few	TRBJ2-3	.	CANSKGGATDTQYF	TGCGCCAACTCCAAGGGGGGGGCAACAGATACGCAGTATTTT
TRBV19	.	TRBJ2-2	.	CASSIWEGELFF	TGTGCCAGTAGTATCTGGGAAGGGGAGCTGTTTTTT
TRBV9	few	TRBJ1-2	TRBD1	CASSLGTGLGYTF	TGTGCCAGCAGCTTAGGGACAGGTTTGGGCTACACCTTC